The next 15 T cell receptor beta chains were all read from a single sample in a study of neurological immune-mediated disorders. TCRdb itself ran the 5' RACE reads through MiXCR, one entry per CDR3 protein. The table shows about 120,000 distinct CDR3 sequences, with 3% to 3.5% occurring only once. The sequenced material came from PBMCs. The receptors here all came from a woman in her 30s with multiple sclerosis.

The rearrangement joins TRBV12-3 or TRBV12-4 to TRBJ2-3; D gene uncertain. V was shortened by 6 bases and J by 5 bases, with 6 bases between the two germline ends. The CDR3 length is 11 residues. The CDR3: CASRIEDTQYF. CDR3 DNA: TGTGCCAGCAGGATAGAAGATACGCAGTATTTT.

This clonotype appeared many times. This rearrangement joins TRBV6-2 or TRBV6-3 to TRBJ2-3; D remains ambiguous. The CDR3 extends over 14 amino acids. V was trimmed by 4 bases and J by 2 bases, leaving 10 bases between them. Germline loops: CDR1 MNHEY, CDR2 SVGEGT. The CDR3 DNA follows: TGTGCCAGCAGTTCCCTTGGAAACACAGATACGCAGTATTTT. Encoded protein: CASSSLGNTDTQYF.

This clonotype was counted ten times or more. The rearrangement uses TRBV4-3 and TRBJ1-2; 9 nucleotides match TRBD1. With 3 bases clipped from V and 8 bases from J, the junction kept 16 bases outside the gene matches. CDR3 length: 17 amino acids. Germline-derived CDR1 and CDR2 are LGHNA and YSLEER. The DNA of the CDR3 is TGCGCCAGCAGCCACGAACAGGGGGCGCCTGTAAGATCCGGCTACACCTTC. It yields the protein CASSHEQGAPVRSGYTF.

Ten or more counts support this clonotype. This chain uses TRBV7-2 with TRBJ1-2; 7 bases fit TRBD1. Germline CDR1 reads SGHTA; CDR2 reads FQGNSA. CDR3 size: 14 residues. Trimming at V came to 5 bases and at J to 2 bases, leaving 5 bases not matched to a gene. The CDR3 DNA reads TGTGCCAGCAGCCCCGAGACAGGGAACTATGGCTACACCTTC. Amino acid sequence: CASSPETGNYGYTF.

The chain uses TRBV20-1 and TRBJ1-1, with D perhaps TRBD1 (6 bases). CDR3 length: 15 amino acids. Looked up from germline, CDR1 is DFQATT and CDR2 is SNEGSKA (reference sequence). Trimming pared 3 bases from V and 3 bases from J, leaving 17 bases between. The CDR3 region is CSASHQGRGYTEAFF. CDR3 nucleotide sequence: TGCAGTGCTAGCCACCAGGGCAGGGGCTACACTGAAGCTTTCTTT.

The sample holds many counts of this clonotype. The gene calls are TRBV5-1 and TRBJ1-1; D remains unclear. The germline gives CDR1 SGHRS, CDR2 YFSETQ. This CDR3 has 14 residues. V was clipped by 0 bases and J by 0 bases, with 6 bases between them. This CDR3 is CASSLDGLNTEAFF. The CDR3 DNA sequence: TGCGCCAGCAGCTTGGACGGTCTGAACACTGAAGCTTTCTTT.

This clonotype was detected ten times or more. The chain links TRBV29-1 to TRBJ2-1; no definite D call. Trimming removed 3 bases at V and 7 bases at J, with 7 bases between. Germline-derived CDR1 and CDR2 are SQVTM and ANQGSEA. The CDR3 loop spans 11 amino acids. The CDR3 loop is CSVDWGNEQFF. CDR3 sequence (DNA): TGCAGCGTTGATTGGGGTAATGAGCAGTTCTTC.

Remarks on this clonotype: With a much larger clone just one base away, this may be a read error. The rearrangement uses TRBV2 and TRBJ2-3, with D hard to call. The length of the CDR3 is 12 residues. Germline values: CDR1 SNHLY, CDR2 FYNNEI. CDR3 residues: CDSSVSTDTQYF. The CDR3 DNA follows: TGTGACAGCAGTGTTAGCACAGATACGCAGTATTTT.

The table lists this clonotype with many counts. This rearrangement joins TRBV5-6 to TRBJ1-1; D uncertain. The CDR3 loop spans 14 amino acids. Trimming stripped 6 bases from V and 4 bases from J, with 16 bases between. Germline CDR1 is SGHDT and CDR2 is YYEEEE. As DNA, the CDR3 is TGTGCCAGCACCTTACATAACTCTGGCACTGAAGCTTTCTTT. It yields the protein CASTLHNSGTEAFF.

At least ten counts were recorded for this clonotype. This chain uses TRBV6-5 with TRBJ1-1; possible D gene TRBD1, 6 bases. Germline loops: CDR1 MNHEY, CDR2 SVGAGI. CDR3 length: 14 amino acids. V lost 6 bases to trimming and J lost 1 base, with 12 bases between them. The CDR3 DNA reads TGTGCCAGCAGCCCAGGGGACCCGAACACTGAAGCTTTCTTT. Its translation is CASSPGDPNTEAFF.

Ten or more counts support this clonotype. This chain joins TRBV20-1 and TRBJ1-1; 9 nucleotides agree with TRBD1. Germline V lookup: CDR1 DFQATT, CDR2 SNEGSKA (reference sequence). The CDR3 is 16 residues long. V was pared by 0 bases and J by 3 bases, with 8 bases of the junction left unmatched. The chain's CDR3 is CSARDWGTGTDTEAFF. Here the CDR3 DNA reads TGCAGTGCTAGAGATTGGGGGACAGGGACGGACACTGAAGCTTTCTTT.

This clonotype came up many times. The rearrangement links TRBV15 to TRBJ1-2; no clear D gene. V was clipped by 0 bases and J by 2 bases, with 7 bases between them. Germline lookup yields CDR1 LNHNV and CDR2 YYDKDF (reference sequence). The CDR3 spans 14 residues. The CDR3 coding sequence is TGTGCCACCAGCAGAGATCCATCCAACTATGGCTACACCTTC. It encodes CATSRDPSNYGYTF.

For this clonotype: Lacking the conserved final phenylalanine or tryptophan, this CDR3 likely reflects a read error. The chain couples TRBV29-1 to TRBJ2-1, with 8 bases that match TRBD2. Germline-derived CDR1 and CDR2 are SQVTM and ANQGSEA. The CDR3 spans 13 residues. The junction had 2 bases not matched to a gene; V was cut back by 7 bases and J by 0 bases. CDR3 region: CSGSGNSYNEQFC. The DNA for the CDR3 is TGCAGCGGTAGCGGGAACTCCTACAATGAGCAGTTCTGC.

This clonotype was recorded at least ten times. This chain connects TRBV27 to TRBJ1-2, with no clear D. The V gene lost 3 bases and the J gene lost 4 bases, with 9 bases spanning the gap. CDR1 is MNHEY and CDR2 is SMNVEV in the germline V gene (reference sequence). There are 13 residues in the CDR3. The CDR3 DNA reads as TGTGCCAGCAGTTTCGGGCCTACCTATGGCTACACCTTC. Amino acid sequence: CASSFGPTYGYTF.

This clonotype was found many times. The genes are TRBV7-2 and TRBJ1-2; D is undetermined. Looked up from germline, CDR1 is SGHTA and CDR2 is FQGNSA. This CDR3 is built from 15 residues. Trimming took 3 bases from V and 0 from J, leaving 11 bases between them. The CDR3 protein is CASSFEPTTNYGYTF. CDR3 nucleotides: TGTGCCAGCAGCTTCGAGCCGACCACTAACTATGGCTACACCTTC.